A single sample is the source of the 13 T cell receptor beta chains below, sequenced in a study of blood T cells in healthy people across ages. Combining a sample-barcoded 5' primer with a J-beta primer mix, a second PCR ran for roughly 6 to 12 cycles. TCRdb reanalysed the 5' RACE reads using MiXCR and keeps one entry per CDR3 protein. The data hold approximately 800,000 distinct CDR3 sequences, with 58% observed a single time. Sequencing was carried out using blood. These receptors were obtained from a man younger than 40 in good health.

This clonotype was recorded a few times. The chain links TRBV3-1 to TRBJ1-1, with D possibly TRBD1 on 6 matching bases. The CDR3 runs 12 residues. CDR1 is LGHDT, CDR2 YNNKEL, per germline (reference sequence). V was clipped by 3 bases and J by 5 bases, with 7 bases between them. DNA for the CDR3: TGTGCCAGCAGCCATACAGGGACTGAAGCTTTCTTT. Its protein product is CASSHTGTEAFF.

The chain recombines TRBV7-2 with TRBJ1-2, with D perhaps matching TRBD1 (5 bases). The CDR3 sequence is 13 residues long. V gave up 4 bases and J gave up 5 bases, with 11 bases separating them. Looked up from germline, CDR1 is SGHTA and CDR2 is FQGNSA. The CDR3 nucleotides are TGTGCCAGCAGCTCGACAGCCAGATATGGCTACACCTTC. Translation gives CASSSTARYGYTF. Full variable domain (missing parts from reference TRBV7-2 and TRBJ1-2): GAGVSQSPSNKVTEKGKDVELRCDPISGHTALYWYRQSLGQGLEFLIYFQGNSAPDKSGLPSDRFSAERTGGSVSTLTIQRTQQEDSAVYLCASSSTARYGYTFGSGTRLTVV.

The J gene is TRBJ1-4, the V gene TRBV7-9; D is ambiguous. V lost 1 base, J lost 7 bases, and 10 bases lay in between. The CDR3 runs 14 residues. The germline V gene has CDR1 SEHNR and CDR2 FQNEAQ (reference sequence). Here the CDR3 reads CASSLGGFGEKLFF. DNA for the CDR3: TGTGCCAGCAGCTTAGGAGGCTTCGGTGAAAAACTGTTTTTT.

This clonotype was seen repeatedly, ten times or more. The chain combines TRBV28 with TRBJ1-6; TRBD1 might be the D (6 bases). The CDR3 contains 14 residues. Germline V CDR1 and CDR2: MDHEN, SYDVKM. Between the trimmed V and J ends, which lost 10 bases and 6 bases, there was a span of 16 bases. The CDR3 protein is CATRRQVFNSPLHF. In DNA, the CDR3 is TGTGCCACCAGACGACAGGTGTTTAATTCACCCCTCCACTTT.

The chain employs TRBV11-2 and TRBJ2-1, with unresolved D. The germline V gene encodes CDR1 SGHAT and CDR2 FQNNGV. CDR3 length equals 14 residues. Trimming stripped 3 bases from V and 5 bases from J, with 11 bases between. CDR3 region: CASSFSESNNEQFF. For the CDR3, the DNA is TGTGCCAGCAGCTTCAGCGAATCGAACAATGAGCAGTTCTTC.

The chain recombines TRBV6-2 or TRBV6-3 with TRBJ2-1; maybe TRBD2 (6 bases). Germline CDR1 is MNHEY and CDR2 is SVGEGT. V shed 5 bases and J shed 9 bases, with 14 bases lying between them. The length of the CDR3 is 13 residues. CDR3 loop: CASSPGGRIEQFF. DNA of the CDR3: TGTGCCAGCAGTCCCGGAGGGAGGATTGAGCAGTTCTTC.

The CDR3 protein is CASSLGTVRGNQPQHF. In DNA form, the CDR3 reads TGTGCCAGCAGCCTCGGGACAGTGAGGGGCAATCAGCCCCAGCATTTT. The V and J genes are TRBV5-6 and TRBJ1-5; 7 bases are a match to TRBD1. Germline lookup yields CDR1 SGHDT and CDR2 YYEEEE. The CDR3 covers 16 residues. V gave up 4 bases and J gave up 2 bases; unmatched junction bases: 9.

The chain is built from TRBV12-3 or TRBV12-4 and TRBJ2-3; TRBD2 aligns across 10 bases. The CDR3 consists of 14 residues. V gave up 6 bases and J gave up 8 bases; unmatched junction bases: 8. As DNA, the CDR3 is TGTGCCAGCAGCCCTAGCGGGGGAGGTGGTACGCAGTATTTT. Translated, it gives CASSPSGGGGTQYF.

This chain uses TRBV7-9 with TRBJ2-5, with TRBD2 matching over 11 bases. Per germline, CDR1 SEHNR and CDR2 FQNEAQ (reference sequence). The CDR3 consists of 19 residues. Trimming removed 6 bases from V and 11 bases from J; junction bases left unmatched: 26. The CDR3 sequence is CASSRIPTSGTRLYNEQYF. The DNA of the CDR3 is TGTGCCAGCAGTCGCATCCCGACTAGCGGGACAAGACTATACAATGAGCAGTACTTC.

This rearrangement joins TRBV11-1 to TRBJ2-3; D is unclear. Germline lookup yields CDR1 SGHAT and CDR2 FQDESV (reference sequence). CDR3 length: 12 residues. V dropped 7 bases and J dropped 5 bases, with 10 bases sitting between them. CDR3 bases: TGTGCCAGCACAGTGGTTGGAGATACGCAGTATTTT. As protein: CASTVVGDTQYF.

The CDR3 DNA reads TGCAGCGTTGCCGGGACAGGGAATTTTCATGAAAAACTGTTTTTT. Protein: CSVAGTGNFHEKLFF. V usage is TRBV29-1 and J usage is TRBJ1-4, with 9 bases matching TRBD1. The germline gives CDR1 SQVTM, CDR2 ANQGSEA. This CDR3 comprises 15 residues. V lost 4 bases and J lost 6; bases outside the gene matches: 9.

The chain recombines TRBV20-1 with TRBJ2-2; D gene unclear. The length of the CDR3 is 13 residues. Between the trimmed V and J ends, which lost 3 bases and 7 bases, there was a span of 12 bases. Per germline, CDR1 DFQATT and CDR2 SNEGSKA (reference sequence). The CDR3 loop is CSASLRADGELFF. CDR3 nucleotides: TGCAGTGCTAGCCTCCGGGCGGACGGGGAGCTGTTTTTT.

The J gene is TRBJ1-2, the V gene TRBV4-3; unclear D gene. Trimming stripped 1 base from V and 6 bases from J, with 12 bases between. CDR3 length equals 14 residues. Per germline, CDR1 LGHNA and CDR2 YSLEER. The CDR3 reads CASSQGLDLNGYTF. The CDR3 bases are TGCGCCAGCAGCCAAGGGTTGGACCTAAATGGCTACACCTTC.